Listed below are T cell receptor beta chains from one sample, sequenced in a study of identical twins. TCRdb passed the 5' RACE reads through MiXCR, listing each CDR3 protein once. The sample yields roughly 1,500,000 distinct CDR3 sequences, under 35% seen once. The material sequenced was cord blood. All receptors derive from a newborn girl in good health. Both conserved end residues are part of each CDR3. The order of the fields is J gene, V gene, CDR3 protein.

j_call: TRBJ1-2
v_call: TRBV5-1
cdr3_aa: CASSFAGEVHYGYTF

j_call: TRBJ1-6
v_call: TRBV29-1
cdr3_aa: CSVRTGIGSSPLHF

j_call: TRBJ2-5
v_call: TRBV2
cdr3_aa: CASSVKADNEQYF

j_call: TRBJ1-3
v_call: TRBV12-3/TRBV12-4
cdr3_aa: CASSLLSGPQISGNTIYF

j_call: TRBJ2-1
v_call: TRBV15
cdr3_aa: CATSRGIQGAHNEQFF

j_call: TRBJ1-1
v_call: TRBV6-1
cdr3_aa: CASSDLGGQSEAFF

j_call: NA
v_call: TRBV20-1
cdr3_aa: CSARSATGVPLIYEQYF

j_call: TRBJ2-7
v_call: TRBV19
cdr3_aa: CASSMERETYEQYF

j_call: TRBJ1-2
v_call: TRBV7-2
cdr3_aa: CASCAAQGANYGYTF

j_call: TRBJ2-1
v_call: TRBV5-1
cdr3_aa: CASSLVSSGGIYNEQFF

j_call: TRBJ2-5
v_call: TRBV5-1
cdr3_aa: CASSPSISGQETQYF

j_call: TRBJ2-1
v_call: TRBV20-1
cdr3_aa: CSAHTTGGLHNEQFF

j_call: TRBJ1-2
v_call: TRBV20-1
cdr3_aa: CSARVQGLWGYTF

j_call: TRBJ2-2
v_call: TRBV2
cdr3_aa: CASSETRTSGLTGELFF

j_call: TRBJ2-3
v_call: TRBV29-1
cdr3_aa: CSVELRGWGTQYF

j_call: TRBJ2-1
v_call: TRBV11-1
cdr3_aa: CASSLAGGQLHEQFF

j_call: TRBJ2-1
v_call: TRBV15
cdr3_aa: CATSRPHNEQFF

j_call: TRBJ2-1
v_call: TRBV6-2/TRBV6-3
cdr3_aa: CASRPHRASGYNEQFF

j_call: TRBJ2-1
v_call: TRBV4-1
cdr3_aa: CASSQEFGGLANNEQFF

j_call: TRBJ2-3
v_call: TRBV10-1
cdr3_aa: CASSESIASTDTQYF

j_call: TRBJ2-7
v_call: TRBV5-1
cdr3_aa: CASSLVPLAGSSYEQYF

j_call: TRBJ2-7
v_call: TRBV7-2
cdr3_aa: CASSLSPSGALEQYF

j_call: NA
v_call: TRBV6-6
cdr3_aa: CASSYMSRGIYNEQYF

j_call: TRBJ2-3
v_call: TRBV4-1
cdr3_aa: CASSQDPGGDTQYF

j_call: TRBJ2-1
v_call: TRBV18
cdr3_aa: CASSPTAGGNEQFF

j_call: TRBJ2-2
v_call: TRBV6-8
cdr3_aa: CASSYLGTSGTFLYTGELFF

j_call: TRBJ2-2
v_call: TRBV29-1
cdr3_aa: CSVVRRADTGELFF

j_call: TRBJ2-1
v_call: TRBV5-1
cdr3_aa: CASSLGLAGGGTSYNEQFF

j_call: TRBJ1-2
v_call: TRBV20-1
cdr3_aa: CSATYRGPIYGYTF

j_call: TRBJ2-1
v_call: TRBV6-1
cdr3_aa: CASYTTGGSYNEQFF

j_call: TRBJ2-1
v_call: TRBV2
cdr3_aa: CASSHPGQGRNEQFF

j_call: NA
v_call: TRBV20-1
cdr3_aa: CSALGLAGRTQYF

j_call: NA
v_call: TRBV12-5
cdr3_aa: CASGSTLAVDNEQYF

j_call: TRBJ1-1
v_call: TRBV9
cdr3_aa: CASSVVLARWTEAFF

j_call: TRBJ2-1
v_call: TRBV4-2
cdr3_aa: CASSPSHSSVNEQFF

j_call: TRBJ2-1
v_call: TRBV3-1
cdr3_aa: CASSPSQLAGGRNEQFF

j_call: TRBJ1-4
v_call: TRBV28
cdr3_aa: CASSLTGEDEKLFF

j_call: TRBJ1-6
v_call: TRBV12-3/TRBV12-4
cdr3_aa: CASTYNPGQGNSPLHF

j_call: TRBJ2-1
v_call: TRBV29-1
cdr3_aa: CSVSGLAACNEQFF

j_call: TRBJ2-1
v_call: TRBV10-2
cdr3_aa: CASIPSGGHEQFF

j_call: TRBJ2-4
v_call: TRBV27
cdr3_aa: CASSLGPPSITYF

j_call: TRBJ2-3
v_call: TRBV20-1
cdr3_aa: CSAGDLGRRGDTQYF

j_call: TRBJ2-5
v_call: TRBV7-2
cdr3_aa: CASSPLGDSEETQYF

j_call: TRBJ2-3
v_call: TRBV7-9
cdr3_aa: CASSYQAKHTQYF

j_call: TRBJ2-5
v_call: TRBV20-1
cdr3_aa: CSARRREETQYF

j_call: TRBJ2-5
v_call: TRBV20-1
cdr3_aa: CSARPVRGSKETQYF

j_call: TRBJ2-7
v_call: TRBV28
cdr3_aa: CASSSPPGTAYEQYF

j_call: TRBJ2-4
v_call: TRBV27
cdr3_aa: CASSEQGANIQYF

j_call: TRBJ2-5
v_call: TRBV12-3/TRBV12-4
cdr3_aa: CASRTSGRAQETQYF

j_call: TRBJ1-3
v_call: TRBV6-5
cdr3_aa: CASSQNRAGNTIYF

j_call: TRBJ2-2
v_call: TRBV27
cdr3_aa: CASSFRQVVGELFF

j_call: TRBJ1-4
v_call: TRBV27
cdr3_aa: CASSAQNAGRRSTNEKLFF

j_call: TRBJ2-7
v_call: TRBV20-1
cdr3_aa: CSARDGLAGLGDEQYF

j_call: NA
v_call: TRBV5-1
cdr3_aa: CASSKGLAGGINEQYF